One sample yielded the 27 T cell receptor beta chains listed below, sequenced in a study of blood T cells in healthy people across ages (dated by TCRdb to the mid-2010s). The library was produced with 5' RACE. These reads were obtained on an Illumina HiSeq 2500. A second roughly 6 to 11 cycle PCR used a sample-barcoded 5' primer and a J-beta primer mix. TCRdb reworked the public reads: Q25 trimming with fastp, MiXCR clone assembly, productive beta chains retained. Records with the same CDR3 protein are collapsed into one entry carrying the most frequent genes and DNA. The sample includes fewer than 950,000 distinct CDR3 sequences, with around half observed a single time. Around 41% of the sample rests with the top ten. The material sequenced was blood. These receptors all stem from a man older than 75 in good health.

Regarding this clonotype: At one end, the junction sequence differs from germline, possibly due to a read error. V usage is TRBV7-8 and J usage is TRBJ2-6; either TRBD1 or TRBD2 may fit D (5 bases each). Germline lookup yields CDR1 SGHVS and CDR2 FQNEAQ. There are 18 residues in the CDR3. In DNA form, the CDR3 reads TGTGCCAGCGGCCGAGGGCCAGCCATAAACTCTGGGGCCGACGTCCTGACTTTC. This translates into CASGRGPAINSGADVLTF.

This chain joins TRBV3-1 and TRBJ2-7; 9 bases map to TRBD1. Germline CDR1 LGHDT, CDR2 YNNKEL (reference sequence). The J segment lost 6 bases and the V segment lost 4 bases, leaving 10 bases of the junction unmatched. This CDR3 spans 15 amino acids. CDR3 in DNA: TGTGCCAGCAGCCTCCTTGGACAGGGGTCGGCCGAGCAGTACTTC. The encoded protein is CASSLLGQGSAEQYF.

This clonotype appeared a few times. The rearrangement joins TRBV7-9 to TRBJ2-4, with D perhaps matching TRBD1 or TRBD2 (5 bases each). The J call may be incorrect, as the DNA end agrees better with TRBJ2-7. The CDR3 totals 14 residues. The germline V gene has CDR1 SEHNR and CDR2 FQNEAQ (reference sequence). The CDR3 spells CASSLGRGRYEQYF. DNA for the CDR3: TGTGCCAGCAGCTTAGGACGGGGCCGTTACGAGCAGTACTTC.

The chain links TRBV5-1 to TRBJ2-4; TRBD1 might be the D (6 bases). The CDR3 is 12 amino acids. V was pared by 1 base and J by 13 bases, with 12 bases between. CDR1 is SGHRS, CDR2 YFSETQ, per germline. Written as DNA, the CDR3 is TGCGCCAGCAGCTTGCCCCTCGGACAGCAGTACTTC. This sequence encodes CASSLPLGQQYF.

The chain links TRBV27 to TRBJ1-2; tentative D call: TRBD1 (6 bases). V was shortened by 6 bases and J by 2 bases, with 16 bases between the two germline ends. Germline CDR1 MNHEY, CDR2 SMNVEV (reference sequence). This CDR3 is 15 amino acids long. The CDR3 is CASRVGSDSNYGYTF. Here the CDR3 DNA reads TGTGCCAGCAGAGTCGGATCGGACAGCAACTATGGCTACACCTTC.

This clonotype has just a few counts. The CDR3 here is CASSEVSHRYAYF. The CDR3 DNA sequence: TGTGCCAGCAGTGAGGTTTCGCACAGATACGCGTATTTT. V gene TRBV27 combines with J gene TRBJ2-3; D is unclear. CDR1 and CDR2 from the germline V gene are MNHEY and SMNVEV (reference sequence). This CDR3 comprises 13 residues. With 5 bases removed from V and 14 bases from J, the gap between germline ends came to 20 bases.

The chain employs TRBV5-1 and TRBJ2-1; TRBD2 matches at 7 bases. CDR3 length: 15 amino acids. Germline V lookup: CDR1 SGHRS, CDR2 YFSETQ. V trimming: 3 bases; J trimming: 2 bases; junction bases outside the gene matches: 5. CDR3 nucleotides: TGCGCCAGCAGCTGGGGCGGGAGTCCCTACAATGAGCAGTTCTTC. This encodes CASSWGGSPYNEQFF.

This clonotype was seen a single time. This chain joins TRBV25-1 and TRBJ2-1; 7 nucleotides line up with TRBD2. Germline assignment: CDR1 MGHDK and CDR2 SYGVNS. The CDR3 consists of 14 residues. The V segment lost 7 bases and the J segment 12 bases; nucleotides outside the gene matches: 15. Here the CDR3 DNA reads TGTGCCAGCACCTTCGGGGAGGGGACGTTAGGGCAGTTCTTC. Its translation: CASTFGEGTLGQFF.

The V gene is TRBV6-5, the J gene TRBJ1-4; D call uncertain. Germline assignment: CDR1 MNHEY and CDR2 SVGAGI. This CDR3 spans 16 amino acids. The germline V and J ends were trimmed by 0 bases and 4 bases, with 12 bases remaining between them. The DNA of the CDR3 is TGTGCCAGCAGTTACTCGATCGGATCTATTAATGAAAAACTGTTTTTT. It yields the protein CASSYSIGSINEKLFF.

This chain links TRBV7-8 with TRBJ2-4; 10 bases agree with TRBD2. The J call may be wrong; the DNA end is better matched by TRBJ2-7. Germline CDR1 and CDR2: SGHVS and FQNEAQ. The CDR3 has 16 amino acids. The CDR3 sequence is CASSLATSGLSYEQYF. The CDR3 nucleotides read TGTGCCAGCAGCTTAGCGACTAGCGGGCTCTCCTACGAGCAGTACTTC.

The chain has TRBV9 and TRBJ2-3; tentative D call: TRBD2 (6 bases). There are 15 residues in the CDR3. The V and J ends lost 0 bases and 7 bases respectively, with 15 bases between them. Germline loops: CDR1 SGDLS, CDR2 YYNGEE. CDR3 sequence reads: CASSVGEAGSNTQYF. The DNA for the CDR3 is TGTGCCAGCAGCGTAGGGGAGGCAGGGTCAAATACGCAGTATTTT.

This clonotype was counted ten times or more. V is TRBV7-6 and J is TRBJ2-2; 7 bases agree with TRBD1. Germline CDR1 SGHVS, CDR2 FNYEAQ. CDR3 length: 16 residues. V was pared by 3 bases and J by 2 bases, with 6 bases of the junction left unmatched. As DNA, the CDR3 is TGTGCCAGCAGCTTGGACGGGACAGCCAACACCGGGGAGCTGTTTTTT. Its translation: CASSLDGTANTGELFF.

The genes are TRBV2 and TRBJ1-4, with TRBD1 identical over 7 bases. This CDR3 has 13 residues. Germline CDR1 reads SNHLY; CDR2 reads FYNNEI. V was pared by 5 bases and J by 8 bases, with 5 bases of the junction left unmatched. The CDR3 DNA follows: TGTGCCAGCAGTTCCGGACAGGTCGAAAAACTGTTTTTT. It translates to CASSSGQVEKLFF.

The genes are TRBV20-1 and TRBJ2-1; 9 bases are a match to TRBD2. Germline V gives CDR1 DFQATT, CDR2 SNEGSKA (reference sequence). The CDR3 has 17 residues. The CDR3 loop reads CSHQGGSGSGSYNEQFF. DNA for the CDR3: TGCAGCCATCAGGGGGGTAGCGGGAGTGGGTCCTACAATGAGCAGTTCTTC.

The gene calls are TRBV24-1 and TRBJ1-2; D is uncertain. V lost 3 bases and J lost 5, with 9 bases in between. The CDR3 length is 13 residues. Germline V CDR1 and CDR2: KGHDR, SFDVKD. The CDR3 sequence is CATSDGAGYGYTF. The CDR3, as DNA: TGTGCCACCAGTGATGGCGCGGGGTATGGCTACACCTTC.

The CDR3 is CSATPGTQETQYF. The CDR3 nucleotides are TGCAGTGCTACTCCAGGGACTCAAGAGACCCAGTACTTC. The chain recombines TRBV20-1 with TRBJ2-4; possibly TRBD2 for D (6 bases). The assigned J gene may be wrong: the sequence end matches TRBJ2-5 better. The CDR3 is 13 amino acids. Per the germline V gene, CDR1 is DFQATT and CDR2 is SNEGSKA (reference sequence).

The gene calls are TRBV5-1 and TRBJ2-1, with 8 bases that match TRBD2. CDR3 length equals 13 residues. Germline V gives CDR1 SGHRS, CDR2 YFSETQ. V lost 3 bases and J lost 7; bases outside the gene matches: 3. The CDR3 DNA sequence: TGCGCCAGCAGCTCACTAGCGGCGAATGAGCAGTTCTTC. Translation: CASSSLAANEQFF.

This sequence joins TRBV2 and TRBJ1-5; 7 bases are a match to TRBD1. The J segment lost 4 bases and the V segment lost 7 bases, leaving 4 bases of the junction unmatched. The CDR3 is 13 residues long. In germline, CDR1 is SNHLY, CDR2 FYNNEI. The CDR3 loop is CASMTGRNQPQHF. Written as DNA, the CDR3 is TGTGCCAGCATGACAGGGAGGAATCAGCCCCAGCATTTT.

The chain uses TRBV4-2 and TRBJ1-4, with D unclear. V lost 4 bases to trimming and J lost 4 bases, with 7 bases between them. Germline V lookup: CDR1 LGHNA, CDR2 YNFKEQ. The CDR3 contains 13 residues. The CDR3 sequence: CASSPQRNEKLFF. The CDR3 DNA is TGTGCCAGCAGCCCGCAGCGTAATGAAAAACTGTTTTTT.

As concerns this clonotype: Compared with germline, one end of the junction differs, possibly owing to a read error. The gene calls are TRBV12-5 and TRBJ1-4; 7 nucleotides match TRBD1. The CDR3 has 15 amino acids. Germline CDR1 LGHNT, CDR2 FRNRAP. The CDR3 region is CASGPDRVANEKPFF. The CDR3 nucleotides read TGTGCTAGTGGTCCTGACAGGGTAGCTAATGAAAAACCGTTTTTT. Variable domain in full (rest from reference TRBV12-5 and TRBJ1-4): DARVTQTPRHKVTEMGQEVTMRCQPILGHNTVFWYRQTMMQGLELLAYFRNRAPLDDSGMPKDRFSAEMPDATLATLKIQPSEPRDSAVYFCASGPDRVANEKPFFGSGTQLSVL.

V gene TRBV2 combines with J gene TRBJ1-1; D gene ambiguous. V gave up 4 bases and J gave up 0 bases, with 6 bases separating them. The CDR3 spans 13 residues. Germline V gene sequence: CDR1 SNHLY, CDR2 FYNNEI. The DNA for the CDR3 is TGTGCCAGCAGTGCGGAGGTGAACACTGAAGCTTTCTTT. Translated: CASSAEVNTEAFF.

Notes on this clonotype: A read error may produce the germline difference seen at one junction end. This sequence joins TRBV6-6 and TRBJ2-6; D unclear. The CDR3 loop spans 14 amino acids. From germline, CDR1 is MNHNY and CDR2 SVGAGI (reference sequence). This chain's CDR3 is CASSDSAGANVLTF. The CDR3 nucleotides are TGTGCCAGCAGTGACTCCGCTGGGGCCAACGTCCTGACTTTC.

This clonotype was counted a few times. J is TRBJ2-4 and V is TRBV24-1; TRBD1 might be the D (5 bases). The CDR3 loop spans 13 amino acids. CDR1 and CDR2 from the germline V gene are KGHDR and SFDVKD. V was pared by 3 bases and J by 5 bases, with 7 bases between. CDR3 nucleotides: TGTGCCACCAGTGATGACAGTCAAAACATTCAGTACTTC. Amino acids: CATSDDSQNIQYF.

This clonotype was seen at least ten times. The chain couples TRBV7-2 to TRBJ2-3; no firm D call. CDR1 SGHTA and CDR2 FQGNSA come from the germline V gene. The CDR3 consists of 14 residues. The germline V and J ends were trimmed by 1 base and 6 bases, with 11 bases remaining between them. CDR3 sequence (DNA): TGTGCCAGCAGCTTAGAACAGTCCGCGGATACGCAGTATTTT. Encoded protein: CASSLEQSADTQYF.

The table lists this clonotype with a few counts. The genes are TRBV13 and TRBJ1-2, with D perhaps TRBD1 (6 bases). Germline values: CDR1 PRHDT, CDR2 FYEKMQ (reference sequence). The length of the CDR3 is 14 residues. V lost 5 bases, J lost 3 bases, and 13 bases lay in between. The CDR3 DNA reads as TGTGCCAGCAGCCCCGGGGGCAGGGACTATGGCTACACCTTC. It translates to CASSPGGRDYGYTF. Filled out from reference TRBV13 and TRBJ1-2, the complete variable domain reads AAGVIQSPRHLIKEKRETATLKCYPIPRHDTVYWYQQGPGQDPQFLISFYEKMQSDKGSIPDRFSAQQFSDYHSELNMSSLELGDSALYFCASSPGGRDYGYTFGSGTRLTVV.

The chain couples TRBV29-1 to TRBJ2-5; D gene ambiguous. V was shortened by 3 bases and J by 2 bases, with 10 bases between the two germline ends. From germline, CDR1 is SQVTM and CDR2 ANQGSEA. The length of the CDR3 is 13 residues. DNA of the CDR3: TGCAGCGTTGATGGCTCTGAACAAGAGACCCAGTACTTC. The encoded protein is CSVDGSEQETQYF.

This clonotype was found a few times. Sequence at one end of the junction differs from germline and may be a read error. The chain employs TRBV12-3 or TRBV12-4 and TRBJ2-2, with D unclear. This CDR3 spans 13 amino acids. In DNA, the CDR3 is TGTGCCAGCAGTGTAGCCAGCGACGGGGAGCTGTTTTTT. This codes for CASSVASDGELFF.